This T cell receptor beta chain was recorded in a study of T cell repertoires in aging, cancer and after chemotherapy. The wider study: Repeat sampling of healthy donors over several months to years showed clear clonal overlap. Study findings and constraints: In each cancer cohort, median generation probability increased across chemotherapy, suggesting thymic output rebounded.

Peripheral blood genomic DNA, not sorted cells or RNA, was the template. This clonotype rates as medium-sized (0.01 to 0.1%). Its target is not known. Trimming pared 6 bases from V and 4 bases from J, leaving 12 bases between. The germline V gene encodes CDR1 LNHDA and CDR2 SQIVND (reference sequence). The CDR3 is made up of 13 amino acids. Multiplex touch-down PCR with TRB-A/B primers amplified rearranged V-D-J TRB sequences. TCRdb re-called the multiplex PCR reads through MiXCR, storing one row per CDR3 protein. The table lists about 3,000 distinct CDR3 sequences, about 30% of them singletons, with over 12% in the top ten.

Sequenced input: blood. The sequence was collected from a human donor in good health. This chain joins TRBV19 and TRBJ1-2; D is perhaps TRBD1 (6 bases). The chain's CDR3 is CASSLGGAYGYTF. DNA of the CDR3: TGTGCCAGTAGCTTGGGGGGGGCCTATGGCTACACCTTC.